This entry is about one T cell receptor beta chain. The antigen is undetermined. This sample is part of a study of cytomegalovirus exposure and HLA in healthy donors. Findings and caveats of the study: Specificity of three CMV-associated chains for CMV antigens was verified in vitro. When a later analysis was performed, an Asian-associated ancestry cluster reportedly had fewer N-insertions than the roughly 670-donor mean.

Germline CDR1 reads GTSNPN; CDR2 reads SVGIG (reference sequence). Trimming at V came to 2 bases and at J to 13 bases, leaving 10 bases not matched to a gene. The CDR3 extends over 13 amino acids. Primers included in the PCR were 60 Vbeta and 13 Jbeta primers. Libraries were prepared by immunoSEQ multiplex PCR; TCRdb keeps only in-frame clonotypes and omits some of them. Counted here are under 200,000 clones, around 73% occurring once; the ten biggest clones make up 5.4%. The origin of this receptor is a woman in her late teens or twenties in good health and CMV-seropositive. The specimen sequenced was PBMCs. The J gene is TRBJ2-1, the V gene TRBV30, with TRBD1 matching 8 bases. As DNA, the CDR3 is TGTGCCTGGAGTAGAAACAGGGGGTCCGCCCAGTTCTTC. It is translated as CAWSRNRGSAQFF. Together with reference TRBV30 and TRBJ2-1, the CDR3 gives the full variable domain: SQTIHQWPATLVQPVGSPLSLECTVEGTSNPNLYWYRQAAGRGLQLLFYSVGIGQISSEVPQNLSASRPQDRQFILSSKKLLLSDSGFYLCAWSRNRGSAQFFGPGTRLTVL.